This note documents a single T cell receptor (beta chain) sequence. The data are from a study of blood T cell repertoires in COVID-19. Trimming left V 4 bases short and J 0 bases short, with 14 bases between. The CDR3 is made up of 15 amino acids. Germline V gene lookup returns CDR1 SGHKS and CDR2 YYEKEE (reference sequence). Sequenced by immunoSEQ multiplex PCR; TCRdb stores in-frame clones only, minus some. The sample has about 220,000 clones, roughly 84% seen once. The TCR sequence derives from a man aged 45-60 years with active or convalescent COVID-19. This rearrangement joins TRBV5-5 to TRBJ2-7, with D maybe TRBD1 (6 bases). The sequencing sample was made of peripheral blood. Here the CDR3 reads CASSNPGQSSYEQYF. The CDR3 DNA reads TGTGCCAGCAGCAATCCGGGACAAAGCTCCTACGAGCAGTACTTC.